A single sample is the source of the 2 T cell receptor beta chains below, sequenced in a study of blood T cell repertoires in COVID-19. Profiling relied on immunoSEQ multiplex PCR, and the TCRdb table lists in-frame clones only, not all of them. Among roughly 100,000 clones listed, more than 65% were seen once. Sequenced: peripheral blood. These receptors came from a woman aged 80 or over with active or convalescent COVID-19.

This clone appeared a single time. The chain joins TRBV9 to TRBJ2-4, with 11 bases lining up with TRBD2. V was pared by 2 bases and J by 5 bases, with 6 bases of the junction left unmatched. Germline V gene lookup returns CDR1 SGDLS and CDR2 YYNGEE. This CDR3 is built from 16 residues. The CDR3 is CASSVSGGLAENIQYF. For the CDR3, the DNA is TGTGCCAGCAGCGTTTCGGGGGGACTAGCGGAAAACATTCAGTACTTC.

The chain couples TRBV6-2 or TRBV6-3 to TRBJ2-1; D might be TRBD2 (5 bases). CDR3 length equals 15 residues. Between the trimmed V and J ends, which lost 2 bases and 5 bases, there was a span of 13 bases. Germline V gene data show CDR1 as MNHEY and CDR2 as SVGEGT. The CDR3 sequence is CASSYSRLANNEQFF. The CDR3 DNA follows: TGTGCCAGCAGTTACAGTCGGCTAGCCAACAATGAGCAGTTCTTC.